This entry concerns a single T cell receptor (beta chain). Its specificity is not known. The data originate from a study of blood T cells in healthy people across ages. Study findings and constraints: Estimates drawn from one million T cells were deemed to understate diversity.

V was pared by 6 bases and J by 3 bases, with 11 bases between. Germline V gene sequence: CDR1 DFQATT, CDR2 SNEGSKA (reference sequence). The CDR3 runs 13 residues. Through a sample-barcoded 5' primer and a J-beta primer mix, a second PCR was run for roughly 7 to 11 cycles. TCRdb re-derived calls from the 5' RACE reads in MiXCR, one entry per CDR3 protein. Among almost 1 million distinct CDR3 sequences listed, around 54% were seen once. Sequenced input: blood. The gene calls are TRBV20-1 and TRBJ2-2, with a tentative D call TRBD2 (5 bases). This TCR was recovered from a woman in her sixties or seventies in good health. CDR3 in amino acids: CSAGVIYTGELFF. The CDR3 DNA is TGCAGTGCCGGGGTCATCTACACCGGGGAGCTGTTTTTT.